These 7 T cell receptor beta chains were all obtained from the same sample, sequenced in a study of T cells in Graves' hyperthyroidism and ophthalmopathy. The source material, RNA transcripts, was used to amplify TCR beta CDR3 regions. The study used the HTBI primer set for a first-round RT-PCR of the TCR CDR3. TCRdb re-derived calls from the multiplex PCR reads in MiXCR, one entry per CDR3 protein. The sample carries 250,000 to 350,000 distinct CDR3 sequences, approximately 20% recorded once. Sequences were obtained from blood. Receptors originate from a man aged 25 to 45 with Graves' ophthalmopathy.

For the CDR3, the DNA is TGTGCCAGCAGCTTAGTGGGGCTTGTGGTGGCCCAGTACTTC. This sequence encodes CASSLVGLVVAQYF. This chain uses TRBV7-9 with TRBJ2-5; the D gene is possibly TRBD1 (5 bases). V was shortened by 1 base and J by 9 bases, with 15 bases between the two germline ends. The germline V gene encodes CDR1 SEHNR and CDR2 FQNEAQ (reference sequence). This CDR3 region has 14 residues.

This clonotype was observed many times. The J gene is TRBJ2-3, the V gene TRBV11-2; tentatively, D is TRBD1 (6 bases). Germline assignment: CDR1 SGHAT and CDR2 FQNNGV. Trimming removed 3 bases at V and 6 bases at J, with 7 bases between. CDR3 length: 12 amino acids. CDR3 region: CASSFTGDTQYF. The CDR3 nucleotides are TGTGCCAGCAGCTTCACAGGGGATACGCAGTATTTT.

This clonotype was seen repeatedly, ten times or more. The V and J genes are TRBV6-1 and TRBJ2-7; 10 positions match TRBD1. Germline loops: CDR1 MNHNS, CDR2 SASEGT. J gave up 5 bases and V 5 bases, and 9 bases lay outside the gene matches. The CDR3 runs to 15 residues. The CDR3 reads CASSIQTGGIDEQYF. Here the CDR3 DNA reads TGTGCCAGCAGTATACAGACAGGGGGCATCGACGAGCAGTACTTC.

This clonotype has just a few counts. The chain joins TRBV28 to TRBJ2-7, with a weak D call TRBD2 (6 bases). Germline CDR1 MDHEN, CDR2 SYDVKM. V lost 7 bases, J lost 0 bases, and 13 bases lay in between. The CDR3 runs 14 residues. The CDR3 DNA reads TGTGCCAGCACCCGGGACTGGCCCTCCTACGAGCAGTACTTC. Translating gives CASTRDWPSYEQYF.

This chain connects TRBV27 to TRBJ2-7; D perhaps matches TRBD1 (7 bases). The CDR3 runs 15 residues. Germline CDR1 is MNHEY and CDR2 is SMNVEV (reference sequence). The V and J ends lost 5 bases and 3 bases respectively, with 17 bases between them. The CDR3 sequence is CASSPEGRGDYEQYF. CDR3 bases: TGTGCCAGCAGTCCCGAGGGCAGGGGGGACTACGAGCAGTACTTC.

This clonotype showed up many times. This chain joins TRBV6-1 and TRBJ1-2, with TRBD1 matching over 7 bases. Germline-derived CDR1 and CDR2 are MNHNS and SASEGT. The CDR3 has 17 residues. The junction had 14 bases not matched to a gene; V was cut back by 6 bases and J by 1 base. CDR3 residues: CASRTGSGGQHNYGYTF. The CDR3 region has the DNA TGTGCCAGCAGGACAGGGAGCGGGGGCCAACATAACTATGGCTACACCTTC.

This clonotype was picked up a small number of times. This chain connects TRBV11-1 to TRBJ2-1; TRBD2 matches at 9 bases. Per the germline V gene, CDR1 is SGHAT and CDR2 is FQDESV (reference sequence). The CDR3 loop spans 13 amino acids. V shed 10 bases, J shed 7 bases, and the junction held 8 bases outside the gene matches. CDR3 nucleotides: TGTGCCACTACTATAGCGGGAGCGAATGAGCAGTTCTTC. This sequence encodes CATTIAGANEQFF.